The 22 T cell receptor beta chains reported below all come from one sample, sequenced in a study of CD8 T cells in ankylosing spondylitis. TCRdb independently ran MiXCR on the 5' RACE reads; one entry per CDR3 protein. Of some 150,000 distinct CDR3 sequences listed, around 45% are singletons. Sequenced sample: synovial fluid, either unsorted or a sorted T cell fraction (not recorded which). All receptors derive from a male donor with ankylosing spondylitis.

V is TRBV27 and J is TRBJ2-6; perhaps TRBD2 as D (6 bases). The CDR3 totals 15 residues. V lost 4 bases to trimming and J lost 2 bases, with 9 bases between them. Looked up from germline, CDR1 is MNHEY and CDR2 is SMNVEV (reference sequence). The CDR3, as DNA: TGTGCCAGCAGTTGGGGGGTAACTGGGGCCAACGTCCTGACTTTC. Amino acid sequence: CASSWGVTGANVLTF.

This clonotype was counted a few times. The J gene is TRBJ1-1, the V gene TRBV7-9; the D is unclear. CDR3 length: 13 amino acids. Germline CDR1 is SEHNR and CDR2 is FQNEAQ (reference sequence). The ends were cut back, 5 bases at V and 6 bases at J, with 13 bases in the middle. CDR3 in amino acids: CASSTMGASEAFF. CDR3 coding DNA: TGTGCCAGCAGCACCATGGGAGCTTCTGAAGCTTTCTTT.

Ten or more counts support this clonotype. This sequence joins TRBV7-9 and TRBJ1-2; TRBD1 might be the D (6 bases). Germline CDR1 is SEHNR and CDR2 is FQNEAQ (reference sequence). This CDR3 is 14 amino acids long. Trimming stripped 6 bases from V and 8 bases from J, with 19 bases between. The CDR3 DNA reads TGTGCCAGCAGAGGAGGGACATCCTACGAAGGCTACACCTTC. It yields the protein CASRGGTSYEGYTF.

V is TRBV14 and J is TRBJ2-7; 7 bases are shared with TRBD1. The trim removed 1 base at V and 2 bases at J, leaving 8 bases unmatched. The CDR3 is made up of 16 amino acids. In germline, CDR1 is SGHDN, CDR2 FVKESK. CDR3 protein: CASSQGIQGVPYEQYF. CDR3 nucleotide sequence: TGTGCCAGCAGCCAAGGCATTCAGGGGGTCCCCTACGAGCAGTACTTC.

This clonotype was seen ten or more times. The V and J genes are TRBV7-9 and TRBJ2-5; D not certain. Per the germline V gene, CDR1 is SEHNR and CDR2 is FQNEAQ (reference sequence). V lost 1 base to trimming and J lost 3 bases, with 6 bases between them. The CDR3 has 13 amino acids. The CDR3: CASSLESKETQYF. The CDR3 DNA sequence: TGTGCCAGCAGCTTAGAATCAAAAGAGACCCAGTACTTC. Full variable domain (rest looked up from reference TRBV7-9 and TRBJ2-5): DTGVSQNPRHKITKRGQNVTFRCDPISEHNRLYWYRQTLGQGPEFLTYFQNEAQLEKSRLLSDRFSAERPKGSFSTLEIQRTEQGDSAMYLCASSLESKETQYFGPGTRLLVL.

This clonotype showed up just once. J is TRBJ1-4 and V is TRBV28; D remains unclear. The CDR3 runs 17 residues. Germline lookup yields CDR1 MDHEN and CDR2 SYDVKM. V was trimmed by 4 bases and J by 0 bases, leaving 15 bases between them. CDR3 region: CASSSPTGGATNEKLFF. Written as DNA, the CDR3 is TGTGCCAGCAGTTCCCCCACGGGTGGTGCAACTAATGAAAAACTGTTTTTT.

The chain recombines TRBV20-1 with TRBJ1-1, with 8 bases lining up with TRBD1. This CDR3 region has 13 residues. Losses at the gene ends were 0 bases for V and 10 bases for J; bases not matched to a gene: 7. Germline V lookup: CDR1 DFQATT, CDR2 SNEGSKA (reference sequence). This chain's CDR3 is CSAREGQGLRAFF. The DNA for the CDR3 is TGCAGTGCTAGAGAAGGACAGGGTTTGAGAGCTTTCTTT.

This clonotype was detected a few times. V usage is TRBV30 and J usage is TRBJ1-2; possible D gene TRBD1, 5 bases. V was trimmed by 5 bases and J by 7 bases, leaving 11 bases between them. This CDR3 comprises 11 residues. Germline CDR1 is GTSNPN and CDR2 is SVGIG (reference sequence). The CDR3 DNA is TGTGCCTGGGACCGGGGCGGTGGCTACACCTTC. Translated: CAWDRGGGYTF.

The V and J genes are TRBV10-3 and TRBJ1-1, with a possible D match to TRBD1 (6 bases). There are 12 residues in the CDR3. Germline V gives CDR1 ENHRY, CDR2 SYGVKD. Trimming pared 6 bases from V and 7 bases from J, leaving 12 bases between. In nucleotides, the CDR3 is TGTGCCATCAGAGATCGCAGGGGTGAAGCTTTCTTT. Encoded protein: CAIRDRRGEAFF.

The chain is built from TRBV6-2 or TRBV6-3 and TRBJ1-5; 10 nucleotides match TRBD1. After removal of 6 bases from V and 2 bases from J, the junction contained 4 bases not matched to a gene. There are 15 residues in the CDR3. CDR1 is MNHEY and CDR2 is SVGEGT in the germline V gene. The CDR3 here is CASRGDRGGNQPQHF. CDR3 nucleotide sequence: TGTGCCAGCAGAGGGGACAGGGGAGGCAATCAGCCCCAGCATTTT.

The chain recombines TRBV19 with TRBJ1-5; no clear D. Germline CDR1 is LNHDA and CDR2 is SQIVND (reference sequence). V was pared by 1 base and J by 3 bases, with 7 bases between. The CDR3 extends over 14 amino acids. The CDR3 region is CASSIGGPNQPQHF. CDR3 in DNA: TGTGCCAGTAGTATAGGTGGGCCCAATCAGCCCCAGCATTTT.

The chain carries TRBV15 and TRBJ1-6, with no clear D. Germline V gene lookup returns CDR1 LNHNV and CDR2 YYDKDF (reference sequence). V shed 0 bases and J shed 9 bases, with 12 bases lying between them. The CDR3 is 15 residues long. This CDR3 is CATSRDLWVGSPLHF. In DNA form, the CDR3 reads TGTGCCACCAGCAGAGACCTCTGGGTGGGTTCACCCCTCCACTTT.

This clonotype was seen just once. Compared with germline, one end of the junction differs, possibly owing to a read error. This chain's CDR3 is CASSQEGTPWSAANVLTF. In nucleotides, the CDR3 is TGCGCCAGCAGCCAAGAAGGGACACCGTGGTCTGCGGCCAACGTCCTGACTTTC. The chain employs TRBV4-1 and TRBJ2-6, with a weak D call TRBD1 (6 bases). The CDR3 sequence is 18 residues long. Germline loops: CDR1 MGHRA, CDR2 YSYEKL.

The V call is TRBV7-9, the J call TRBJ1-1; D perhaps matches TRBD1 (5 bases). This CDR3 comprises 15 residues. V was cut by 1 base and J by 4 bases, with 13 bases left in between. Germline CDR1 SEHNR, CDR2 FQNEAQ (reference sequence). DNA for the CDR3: TGTGCCAGCAGCTTAGTTGGAGGGGCGAGCACTGAAGCTTTCTTT. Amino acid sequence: CASSLVGGASTEAFF.

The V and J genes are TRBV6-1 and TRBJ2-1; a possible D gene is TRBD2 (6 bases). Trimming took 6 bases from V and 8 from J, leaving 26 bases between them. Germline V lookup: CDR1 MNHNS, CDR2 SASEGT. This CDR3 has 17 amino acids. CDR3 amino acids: CASRPRDFRRGSDEQFF. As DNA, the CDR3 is TGTGCCAGCAGGCCTAGGGACTTCCGGCGGGGTTCGGATGAGCAGTTCTTC.

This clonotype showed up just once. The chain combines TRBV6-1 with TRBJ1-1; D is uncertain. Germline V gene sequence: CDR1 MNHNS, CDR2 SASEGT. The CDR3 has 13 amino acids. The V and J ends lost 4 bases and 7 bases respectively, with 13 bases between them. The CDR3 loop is CASSARLDGEAFF. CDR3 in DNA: TGTGCCAGCAGTGCCCGATTGGATGGTGAAGCTTTCTTT.

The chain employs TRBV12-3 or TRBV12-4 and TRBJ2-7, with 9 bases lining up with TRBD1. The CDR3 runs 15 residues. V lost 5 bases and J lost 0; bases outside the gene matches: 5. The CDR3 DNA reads TGTGCCAGCAGTGAGTGGGACAGGGACTCCTACGAGCAGTACTTC. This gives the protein CASSEWDRDSYEQYF.

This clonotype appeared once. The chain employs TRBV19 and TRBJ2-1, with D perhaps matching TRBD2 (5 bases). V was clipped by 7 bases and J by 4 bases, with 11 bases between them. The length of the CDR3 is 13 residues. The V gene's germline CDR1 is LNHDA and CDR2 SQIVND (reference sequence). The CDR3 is CASMRSGYNEQFF. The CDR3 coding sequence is TGTGCCAGTATGAGATCGGGATACAATGAGCAGTTCTTC.

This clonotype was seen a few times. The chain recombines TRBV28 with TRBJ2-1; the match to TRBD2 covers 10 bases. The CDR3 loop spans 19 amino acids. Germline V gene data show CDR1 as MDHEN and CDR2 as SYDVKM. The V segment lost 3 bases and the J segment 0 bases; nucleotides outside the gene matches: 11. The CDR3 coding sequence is TGTGCCAGCAGTTTCTTTTGGCGCCGACTAGCGGGCTCCTACAATGAGCAGTTCTTC. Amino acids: CASSFFWRRLAGSYNEQFF.

As DNA, the CDR3 is TGTGCCAGCAGTCCCTGGACAGAGCTTTTCTCCTACGAGCAGTACTTC. Its translation is CASSPWTELFSYEQYF. This chain connects TRBV27 to TRBJ2-7, with D possibly TRBD1 on 6 matching bases. Germline lookup yields CDR1 MNHEY and CDR2 SMNVEV (reference sequence). Between the trimmed V and J ends, which lost 5 bases and 0 bases, there was a span of 17 bases. The CDR3 spans 16 residues.

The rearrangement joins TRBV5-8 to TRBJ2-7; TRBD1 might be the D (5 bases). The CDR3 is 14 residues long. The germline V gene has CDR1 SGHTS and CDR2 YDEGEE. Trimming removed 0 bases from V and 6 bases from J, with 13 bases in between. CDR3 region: CASSLGPGIREQYF. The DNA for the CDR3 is TGTGCCAGCAGCTTGGGGCCAGGGATTCGCGAGCAGTACTTC.

This chain's CDR3 is CSSHGGNEYNEQFF. The CDR3 nucleotides read TGCAGTTCCCATGGCGGGAACGAGTACAATGAGCAGTTCTTC. J is TRBJ2-1 and V is TRBV20-1, with D tentatively TRBD2 (6 bases). Germline values: CDR1 DFQATT, CDR2 SNEGSKA (reference sequence). The CDR3 runs to 14 residues. V lost 8 bases and J 4 bases, leaving 18 bases between the germline ends.